The rows below give T cell receptor beta chains drawn from one sample of a study of graft-versus-host responses after intestinal transplantation. Profiling relied on immunoSEQ multiplex PCR, and the TCRdb table lists in-frame clones only, not all of them. The table lists about 59,000 clones, 90% to 95% of them singletons, with 0.38% in the top ten. No cognate antigen is known for these TCRs. The starting material was unstimulated CD4+ T cells sorted from spleen or lymph node cells, obtained before transplant. These receptor sequences come from a human donor who was the organ donor for an intestinal transplant. Each CDR3 is given with its conserved first and last residue. A D gene is named only where the DNA matches it firmly. Size is omitted from some rows. Given values are once, few, many or a class for expanded clones.

.,TRBJ2-1,TRBV7-3,.,CASSLAGSYNEQFF,TGTGCCAGCAGCTTAGCGGGGTCCTACAATGAGCAGTTCTTC
.,TRBJ2-7,TRBV7-9,.,CASSLRVGEQYF,TGTGCCAGCAGCTTAAGAGTGGGCGAGCAGTACTTC
.,TRBJ2-7,TRBV19,TRBD2,CASSLLAGEAYEQYF,TGTGCCAGTAGTCTACTAGCGGGGGAGGCCTACGAGCAGTACTTC
.,TRBJ2-1,TRBV5-1,.,CASSLAGTIYNEQFF,TGCGCCAGCAGCTTGGCCGGGACAATCTACAATGAGCAGTTCTTC
.,TRBJ2-7,TRBV18,.,CASSPQSSYEQYF,TGTGCCAGCTCACCCCAAAGCTCCTACGAGCAGTACTTC
.,TRBJ2-6,TRBV7-2,.,CASSLEGSGANVLTF,TGTGCCAGCAGCTTAGAAGGGTCTGGGGCCAACGTCCTGACTTTC
.,TRBJ1-2,TRBV5-1,.,CASSLEGNYGYTF,TGCGCCAGCAGCTTGGAAGGGAACTATGGCTACACCTTC
.,TRBJ1-3,TRBV7-9,TRBD1,CASSKGQGLGNTIYF,TGTGCCAGCTCAAAGGGACAGGGACTTGGAAACACCATATATTTT
.,TRBJ2-4,TRBV19,.,CASSIVAGTGNIQYF,TGTGCCAGTAGTATAGTAGCAGGGACGGGAAACATTCAGTACTTC
.,TRBJ2-2,TRBV7-2,.,CASSLDYWRELFF,TGTGCCAGCAGCTTAGACTACTGGAGGGAGCTGTTTTTT
.,TRBJ2-7,TRBV5-6,.,CASSFGRDSEQYF,TGTGCCAGCAGCTTTGGCAGGGACTCCGAGCAGTACTTC
.,TRBJ1-4,TRBV4-2,.,CASSQTGDQAKLFF,TGTGCCAGCAGCCAGACGGGGGACCAAGCGAAACTGTTTTTT
.,TRBJ2-7,TRBV15,.,CATSRDSLEQYF,TGTGCCACCAGCAGAGATTCCCTCGAGCAGTACTTC
.,TRBJ1-2,TRBV19,.,CASSILFSDNYGYTF,TGTGCCAGTAGTATTCTCTTTTCAGATAACTATGGCTACACCTTC
.,TRBJ1-1,TRBV18,.,CASSPYSPGNTEAFF,TGTGCCAGCTCACCTTATTCTCCAGGGAACACTGAAGCTTTCTTT
.,TRBJ2-7,TRBV7-6,.,CASSQGRLAYEQYF,TGTGCCAGCAGTCAGGGACGTCTCGCCTACGAGCAGTACTTC
.,TRBJ2-3,TRBV7-2,.,CASSLAGSSHTQYF,TGTGCCAGCAGCTTAGCCGGCTCCTCCCATACGCAGTATTTT
.,TRBJ1-4,TRBV4-3,TRBD1,CASSQSTRQGREKLFF,TGCGCCAGCAGCCAATCTACACGACAGGGACGTGAAAAACTGTTTTTT
.,TRBJ1-2,TRBV6-6,.,CASRGGAERWGYTF,TGTGCCAGCCGAGGAGGGGCAGAAAGATGGGGCTACACCTTC
.,TRBJ1-2,TRBV4-3,TRBD1,CASSSGTGNYGYTF,TGCGCCAGCAGCTCCGGGACAGGGAACTATGGCTACACCTTC
.,TRBJ2-3,TRBV19,TRBD1,CASSPDRGTDTQYF,TGTGCCAGTAGTCCGGACAGGGGAACAGATACGCAGTATTTT
.,TRBJ2-7,TRBV11-2,TRBD1,CASSSPDRGWYEQYF,TGTGCCAGCAGCTCCCCGGACAGGGGATGGTACGAGCAGTACTTC
.,TRBJ2-3,TRBV7-3,TRBD1,CATSIQGKAADTQYF,TGTGCCACGAGTATACAGGGGAAAGCTGCAGATACGCAGTATTTT
once,TRBJ2-3,TRBV7-9,TRBD1,CASSPDRGQADTQYF,TGTGCCAGCAGCCCGGACAGGGGGCAAGCAGATACGCAGTATTTT
.,TRBJ1-2,TRBV19,.,CASSRRGNYGYTF,TGTGCCAGTAGTAGGCGGGGCAACTATGGCTACACCTTC
.,TRBJ2-5,TRBV4-3,TRBD2,CASSPLAGGRETQYF,TGCGCCAGCAGCCCCCTAGCGGGGGGGCGAGAGACCCAGTACTTC
once,TRBJ1-4,TRBV29-1,TRBD1,CSVEGTGDEKLFF,TGCAGCGTTGAGGGGACAGGGGATGAAAAACTGTTTTTT
.,TRBJ2-1,TRBV7-6,.,CASSLNQGTPGKEQFF,TGTGCCAGCAGCTTAAATCAGGGGACCCCCGGAAAAGAGCAGTTCTTC
.,TRBJ2-2,TRBV6-5,TRBD2,CASRTLAGVAGELFF,TGTGCCAGCAGGACTTTAGCGGGGGTCGCCGGGGAGCTGTTTTTT
once,TRBJ2-3,TRBV4-1,.,CASSQGRGSSTDTQYF,TGCGCCAGCAGCCAAGGGAGGGGCTCCAGCACAGATACGCAGTATTTT
.,TRBJ2-3,TRBV5-1,.,CASSTVVTDTQYF,TGCGCCAGCAGCACCGTGGTCACAGATACGCAGTATTTT
.,TRBJ2-7,TRBV7-2,.,CASSPPSDEQYF,TGTGCCAGCAGCCCGCCCTCGGACGAGCAGTACTTC
.,TRBJ2-1,TRBV7-9,TRBD2,CASSFPLAGGYNEQFF,TGTGCCAGCAGCTTCCCACTAGCGGGGGGATACAATGAGCAGTTCTTC
.,TRBJ1-2,TRBV19,.,CASSIETANYGYTF,TGTGCCAGTAGTATCGAGACGGCTAACTATGGCTACACCTTC
.,TRBJ1-2,TRBV19,.,CASSGRQVLGGYTF,TGTGCCAGTAGCGGGAGACAGGTTCTGGGAGGCTACACCTTC
.,TRBJ2-5,TRBV4-2,TRBD2,CASSQDLSGASGYQETQYF,TGTGCCAGCAGCCAAGATCTTAGCGGGGCTTCTGGGTACCAAGAGACCCAGTACTTC
.,TRBJ2-3,TRBV4-1,.,CASRQIGGLHQYF,TGCGCCAGCAGACAGATCGGGGGCCTACACCAGTATTTT
once,TRBJ2-5,TRBV11-2,.,CASSGGNKGETQYF,TGTGCCAGCAGCGGAGGGAATAAGGGAGAGACCCAGTACTTC
.,TRBJ2-3,TRBV7-3,.,CASSGHRTDTQYF,TGTGCCAGCAGTGGACACCGCACAGATACGCAGTATTTT
.,TRBJ2-7,TRBV23-1,.,CASSQEPIIRQATYEQYF,TGCGCCAGCAGTCAAGAACCAATCATCCGACAGGCGACCTACGAGCAGTACTTC
.,TRBJ2-2,TRBV15,TRBD1,CATSLDRRNTGELFF,TGTGCCACCAGCCTGGACAGGAGGAACACCGGGGAGCTGTTTTTT
.,TRBJ1-5,TRBV6-1,.,CASSDHPNQPQHF,TGTGCCAGCAGTGACCACCCTAATCAGCCCCAGCATTTT
.,TRBJ1-6,TRBV7-2,TRBD1,CASSLAGTVLHF,TGTGCCAGCAGCTTAGCTGGGACAGTCCTCCACTTT
.,TRBJ2-7,TRBV20-1,.,CSVVRPGEQYF,TGCAGTGTGGTAAGGCCCGGGGAGCAGTACTTC
once,TRBJ2-7,TRBV6-6,TRBD1,CASSQTGGKYEQYF,TGTGCCAGCAGCCAGACAGGGGGCAAGTACGAGCAGTACTTC
once,TRBJ1-6,TRBV30,TRBD1,CAWSPRTGRSNSPLHF,TGTGCCTGGAGTCCTCGGACAGGGAGGTCTAATTCACCCCTCCACTTT
.,TRBJ1-3,TRBV6-5,.,CASSYAGAPGNTIYF,TGTGCCAGCAGTTACGCGGGGGCGCCGGGAAACACCATATATTTT
few,TRBJ1-6,TRBV18,.,CASCRDRTSPLHF,TGTGCCAGCTGCAGAGACAGGACTTCACCCCTCCACTTT
once,TRBJ1-2,TRBV19,TRBD1,CASSITGGQGEGYTF,TGTGCCAGTAGTATAACAGGGGGACAGGGGGAAGGCTACACCTTC
.,TRBJ2-1,TRBV5-1,.,CASSVPGALSGNEQFF,TGCGCCAGCAGCGTACCCGGGGCCCTTTCTGGGAATGAGCAGTTCTTC